These T cell receptor beta chains were read from a single sample in a study of T cell changes during pregnancy in multiple sclerosis. The table came from immunoSEQ multiplex PCR; TCRdb's copy has only in-frame clones and leaves some out. The table lists roughly 79,000 clones, around nine tenths of them singletons. Source: CD4+ T cells from peripheral blood mononuclear cells, taken before pregnancy. The receptor set was obtained from a female donor with multiple sclerosis, enrolled in a pregnancy study. CDR3s leave out the opening cysteine and the closing phenylalanine or tryptophan. The D gene is left open where the match is weak. Some rows mark clone size as missing; the rest say once, few, many or name a class of expanded clone.

.,.,TRBV10-3,AISSTLEAF
TRBD2,.,TRBV27,ASSLLAGNYEQY
TRBD1,.,TRBV11-3,ASSLGQGASGELF
TRBD1,.,TRBV7-2,ASSRTGTGTSYEQY
.,.,TRBV19,ASSIKRTASYT
.,.,TRBV15,ATSRVQDRGEKLF
.,.,TRBV7-2,ASSLSMTSEAF
.,.,TRBV28,ASSLLGASTDTQY
TRBD2,.,TRBV28,ASTVVGGALYEQY
TRBD2,once,TRBV7-7,ASSLEELAGEQY
TRBD1,.,TRBV27,ASSRNPGQGSSPLH
.,.,TRBV7-9,ASSLNRAQGYEQY
.,.,TRBV29-1,SVELNLYEQY
TRBD2,.,TRBV2,ATRTREAPYEQY
.,.,TRBV28,ASSLLNYGYT
.,.,TRBV10-3,AIRVHTYEQY
.,.,TRBV21-1,ASSKENGEGGVEDYGYT
TRBD2,once,TRBV7-2,ASSPKRERYNEQF
TRBD2,.,TRBV7-2,ASSGGGRGTDTQY
.,.,TRBV11-2,ASSLGTDQPQH
TRBD2,.,TRBV30,AWSRGGRETQY
.,.,TRBV7-9,ASSWQADTGELF
.,.,TRBV7-2,ASSLVRLPQETQY
TRBD1,.,TRBV19,ASSNRGSQDTEAF
.,once,TRBV30,AWAPGRTSAEEQF
.,.,TRBV6-5,ASSQRGPSYNEQF